The source of this TCR beta chain is a study of vaccination and CD4 T cells after COVID-19. Study summary: The control cultures got either a CEFX pool, an HIV-1 Nef pool, or no peptide at all.

Treatment of the sample: roughly 10-day PBMC culture with coronavirus spike peptide pools or control peptides (ViraFEST assay). This clonotype occurred a few times. Antigen unknown. The Oncomine TCR Beta short-read assay was applied to DNA of cultured CD4+ T cells. It was from cultured CD4+ T cells that genomic DNA was extracted. TCRdb itself ran the PCR reads through MiXCR, one entry per CDR3 protein. The data hold 9,800 or so distinct CDR3 sequences, with 30% to 45% observed a single time. This CDR3 is built from 11 residues. Germline lookup yields CDR1 SGHTA and CDR2 FQGNSA. V lost 0 bases and J lost 14, with 5 bases in between.

The clonotype was recovered from a human donor who had recovered from COVID-19. The specimen was CD4+ T cells from blood, cultured in vitro. This rearrangement joins TRBV7-2 to TRBJ1-6, with unresolved D. DNA of the CDR3: TGTGCCAGCAGCTTAGCCAATTCCCTCCACTTT. Protein product: CASSLANSLHF.